The 15 T cell receptor beta chains reported below all come from one sample, sequenced in a study of graft-versus-host responses after intestinal transplantation. The assay was immunoSEQ multiplex PCR, and TCRdb's table has in-frame clones only and misses some. The repertoire holds several thousand clones, 20% to 30% seen once, with approximately 4.5% in the top ten. This sample comprised alloreactive CD4+ T cells from a mixed lymphocyte reaction culture, obtained before intestinal transplant. Subset: CFSE-low proliferating T cells sorted from approximately 6-day pre-transplant mixed lymphocyte reaction (GvH or HvG direction). These receptors were collected from a human patient who received an intestinal transplant.

This clone was counted only a few times. The chain couples TRBV27 to TRBJ2-6, with D uncertain. V lost 8 bases, J lost 0 bases, and 8 bases lay in between. Germline CDR1 reads MNHEY; CDR2 reads SMNVEV (reference sequence). This CDR3 is 14 amino acids long. DNA of the CDR3: TGTGCCAGCCGGTTTCTCTCTGGGGCCAACGTCCTGACTTTC. Translation: CASRFLSGANVLTF.

The chain uses TRBV5-6 and TRBJ2-7, with 9 bases fitting TRBD1. Looked up from germline, CDR1 is SGHDT and CDR2 is YYEEEE. The CDR3 has 16 amino acids. The ends lost 7 bases at V and 1 base at J; junction bases unmatched: 12. CDR3 residues: CASARAGTGLSYEQYF. In DNA form, the CDR3 reads TGTGCCAGCGCTCGAGCCGGGACAGGGCTTTCCTACGAGCAGTACTTC.

This clone has a handful of counts. This sequence joins TRBV5-1 and TRBJ2-2; D is possibly TRBD1 or TRBD2 (5 bases each). Between the trimmed V and J ends, which lost 2 bases and 6 bases, there was a span of 17 bases. Germline values: CDR1 SGHRS, CDR2 YFSETQ. The CDR3 is made up of 16 amino acids. The CDR3 DNA is TGCGCCAGCAGCTTAATTGGGACCACGACGCCCGGGGAGCTGTTTTTT. Its protein product is CASSLIGTTTPGELFF.

The V gene is TRBV5-3, the J gene TRBJ2-7; TRBD2 aligns across 8 bases. TRBV5-3 is known as an ORF, though its function is uncertain. Trimming removed 8 bases from V and 1 base from J; junction bases left unmatched: 8. This CDR3 is built from 14 residues. Here the CDR3 DNA reads TGTGCCAGCAGCCCGGGAGGGCTTTCCTACGAGCAGTACTTC. Translation: CASSPGGLSYEQYF.

This clone was recorded a few times. The genes are TRBV6-6 and TRBJ1-5, with D uncertain. Trimming removed 0 bases at V and 6 bases at J, with 6 bases between. The length of the CDR3 is 13 residues. Germline values: CDR1 MNHNY, CDR2 SVGAGI (reference sequence). The CDR3 coding sequence is TGTGCCAGCAGTTACTCATGGCGTCAGCCCCAGCATTTT. It yields the protein CASSYSWRQPQHF.

This chain links TRBV15 with TRBJ2-1; no reliable D call. Trimming took 0 bases from V and 4 from J, leaving 10 bases between them. This CDR3 comprises 15 residues. Looked up from germline, CDR1 is LNHNV and CDR2 is YYDKDF (reference sequence). The CDR3 DNA reads as TGTGCCACCAGCAGAGATCTTGGCGGATACAATGAGCAGTTCTTC. Encoded protein: CATSRDLGGYNEQFF.

This clone occurred a few times. V gene TRBV7-1 combines with J gene TRBJ2-7; perhaps TRBD2 as D (6 bases). TRBV7-1 is an ORF; its function is uncertain. CDR3 length: 13 amino acids. The V end was cut by 4 bases, the J end by 7 bases, with 14 bases between. The CDR3 spells CASSFSGTGEQYF. CDR3 DNA sequence: TGTGCCAGCAGCTTTTCAGGGACTGGAGAGCAGTACTTC.

J is TRBJ1-5 and V is TRBV5-8; 7 bases map to TRBD1. This CDR3 region has 16 residues. From germline, CDR1 is SGHTS and CDR2 YDEGEE. V gave up 4 bases and J gave up 5 bases; unmatched junction bases: 12. CDR3 sequence (DNA): TGTGCCAGCAGCCCTTGGGGTCAGGGGGTATATCAGCCCCAGCATTTT. Protein sequence: CASSPWGQGVYQPQHF.

This clone occurred a few times. CDR3 bases: TGTGCCAGCAGCTTAGCCTCGGGGGCCCGGGGTGCTGGCTACACCTTC. Protein sequence: CASSLASGARGAGYTF. The genes are TRBV7-2 and TRBJ1-2; D is perhaps TRBD1 (6 bases). This CDR3 contains 16 residues. Deletions cut 0 bases from V and 7 bases from J, with 18 bases between. Germline V gives CDR1 SGHTA, CDR2 FQGNSA.

Remarks on this clone: At one of its ends the junction is not consistent with the germline gene, which may arise from a read error. The gene calls are TRBV28 and TRBJ2-7, with D maybe TRBD1 (6 bases). Germline CDR1 and CDR2: MDHEN and SYDVKM. The CDR3 runs to 14 residues. Here the CDR3 reads CTSSGNRVSYEQYF. The CDR3 DNA sequence: TGCACCAGCAGCGGAAACAGGGTCTCCTACGAGCAGTACTTC.

The sample holds a few counts of this clone. The gene calls are TRBV6-5 and TRBJ2-7; TRBD1 aligns across 8 bases. This CDR3 is built from 14 residues. Losses at the gene ends were 2 bases for V and 4 bases for J; bases not matched to a gene: 4. Per germline, CDR1 MNHEY and CDR2 SVGAGI. The CDR3 DNA reads TGTGCCAGCAGTTACGACAGGGGTGTATACGAGCAGTACTTC. Its protein is CASSYDRGVYEQYF.

This clone counts as medium-sized. The chain is built from TRBV28 and TRBJ1-1; 8 positions agree with TRBD1. This CDR3 has 12 amino acids. Germline V gene data show CDR1 as MDHEN and CDR2 as SYDVKM. The J segment lost 5 bases and the V segment lost 8 bases, leaving 4 bases of the junction unmatched. CDR3 bases: TGTGCCAGCGGTAGACAGGGGACTGAAGCTTTCTTT. Translated: CASGRQGTEAFF. Drawing the rest from reference TRBV28 and TRBJ1-1, the complete variable domain is DVKVTQSSRYLVKRTGEKVFLECVQDMDHENMFWYRQDPGLGLRLIYFSYDVKMKEKGDIPEGYSVSREKKERFSLILESASTNQTSMYLCASGRQGTEAFFGQGTRLTVV.

The chain joins TRBV27 to TRBJ1-5, with TRBD1 as a possible D gene (6 bases). The CDR3 has 15 residues. V shed 5 bases and J shed 7 bases, with 18 bases lying between them. The V gene's germline CDR1 is MNHEY and CDR2 SMNVEV (reference sequence). This CDR3 reads CASSPLTGIGQPQHF. CDR3 DNA: TGTGCCAGCAGTCCTTTAACAGGGATCGGGCAGCCCCAGCATTTT.

This clone was detected a few times. This sequence joins TRBV19 and TRBJ1-1; D unclear. The CDR3 length is 16 residues. Germline CDR1 reads LNHDA; CDR2 reads SQIVND (reference sequence). V was trimmed by 5 bases and J by 4 bases, leaving 20 bases between them. The CDR3 bases are TGTGCCAGTAGTCCTCGTTACAACGGAGGAGCCACTGAAGCTTTCTTT. Its translation: CASSPRYNGGATEAFF.

J is TRBJ2-3 and V is TRBV5-6; D perhaps matches TRBD1 (6 bases). This CDR3 spans 13 amino acids. V shed 9 bases and J shed 0 bases, with 11 bases lying between them. The germline CDR1 and CDR2 sequences are SGHDT and YYEEEE. The CDR3 loop is CATGQLSTDTQYF. CDR3 in DNA: TGTGCCACCGGACAGTTAAGCACAGATACGCAGTATTTT.